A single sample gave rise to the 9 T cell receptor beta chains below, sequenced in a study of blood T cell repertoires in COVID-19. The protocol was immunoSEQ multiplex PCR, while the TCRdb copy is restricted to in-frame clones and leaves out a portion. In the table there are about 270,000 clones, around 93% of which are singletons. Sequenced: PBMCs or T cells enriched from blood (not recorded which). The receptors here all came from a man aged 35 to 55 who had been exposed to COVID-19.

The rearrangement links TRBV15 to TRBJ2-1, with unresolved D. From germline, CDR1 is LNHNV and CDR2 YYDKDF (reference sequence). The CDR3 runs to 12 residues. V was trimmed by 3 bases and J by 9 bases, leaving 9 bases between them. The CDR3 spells CATSREMAEQFF. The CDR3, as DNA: TGTGCCACCAGCAGGGAGATGGCTGAGCAGTTCTTC.

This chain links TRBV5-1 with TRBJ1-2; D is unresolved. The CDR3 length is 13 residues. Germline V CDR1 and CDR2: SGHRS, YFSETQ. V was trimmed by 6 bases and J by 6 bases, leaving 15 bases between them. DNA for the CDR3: TGCGCCAGCAAGGTAGAGGGAACAGATGGCTACACCTTC. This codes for CASKVEGTDGYTF.

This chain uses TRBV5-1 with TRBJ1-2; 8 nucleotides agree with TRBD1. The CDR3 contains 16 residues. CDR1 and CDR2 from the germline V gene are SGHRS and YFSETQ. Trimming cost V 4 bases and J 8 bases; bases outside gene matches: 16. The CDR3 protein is CASSPDSHQGAGGYTF. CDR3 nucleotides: TGCGCCAGCAGCCCAGATTCACACCAGGGGGCTGGCGGCTACACCTTC.

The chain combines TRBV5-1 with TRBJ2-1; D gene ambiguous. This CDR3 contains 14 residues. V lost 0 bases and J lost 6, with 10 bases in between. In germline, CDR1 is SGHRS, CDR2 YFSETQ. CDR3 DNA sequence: TGCGCCAGCAGCTTGGGAGGAGCTGGCAATGAGCAGTTCTTC. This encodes CASSLGGAGNEQFF.

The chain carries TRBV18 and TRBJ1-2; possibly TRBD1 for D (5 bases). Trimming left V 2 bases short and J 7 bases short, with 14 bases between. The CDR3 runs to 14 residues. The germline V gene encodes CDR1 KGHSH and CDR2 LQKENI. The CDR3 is CASSPSKGLVGYTF. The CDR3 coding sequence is TGTGCCAGCTCACCATCAAAGGGGCTGGTTGGCTACACCTTC.

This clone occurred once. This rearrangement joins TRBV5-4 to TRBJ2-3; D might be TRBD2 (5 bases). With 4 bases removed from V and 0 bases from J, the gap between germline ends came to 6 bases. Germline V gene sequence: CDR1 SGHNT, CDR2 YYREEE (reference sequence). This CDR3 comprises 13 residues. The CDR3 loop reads CASSPGSTDTQYF. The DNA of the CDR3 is TGTGCCAGCAGCCCGGGGAGCACAGATACGCAGTATTTT.

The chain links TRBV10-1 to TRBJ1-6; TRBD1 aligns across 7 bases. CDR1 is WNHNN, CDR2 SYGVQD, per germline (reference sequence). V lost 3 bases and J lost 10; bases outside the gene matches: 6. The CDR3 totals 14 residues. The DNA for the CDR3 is TGCGCCAGCAGTGAATGGAGACAGGGATCACCCCTCCACTTT. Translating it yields CASSEWRQGSPLHF.

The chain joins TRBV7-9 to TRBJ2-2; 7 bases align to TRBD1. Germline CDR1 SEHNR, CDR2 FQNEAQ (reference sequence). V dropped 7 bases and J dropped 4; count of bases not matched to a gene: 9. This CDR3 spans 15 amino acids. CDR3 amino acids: CASTPPGQVTGELFF. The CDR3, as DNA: TGTGCCAGCACCCCTCCCGGACAGGTCACCGGGGAGCTGTTTTTT.

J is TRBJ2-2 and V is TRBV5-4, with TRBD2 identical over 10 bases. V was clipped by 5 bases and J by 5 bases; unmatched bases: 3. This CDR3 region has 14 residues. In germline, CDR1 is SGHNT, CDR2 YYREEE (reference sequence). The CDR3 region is CASRLAGPTGELFF. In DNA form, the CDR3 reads TGTGCCAGCAGACTAGCGGGACCTACCGGGGAGCTGTTTTTT.